These 19 T cell receptor beta chains came from one sample sequenced in a study of T cell responses to AZD1222 COVID-19 vaccine (dated by TCRdb to the early 2020s). The receptor library was made with the immunoSEQ multiplex PCR assay. TCRdb stores this immuneACCESS table with in-frame sequences only. Part of the clones is absent; in the studies checked, under half of the shortfall reflects unresolved V genes, and no reason is known for the rest. In all, the sample holds under 110,000 clones, and 90% of those were seen once. Jointly, the top ten make up less than 9.5% of the sample. What the time point label conveys for this sample: about 28 days (+/-7) after the second vaccine dose. This sample comprised peripheral blood, obtained 28 days after the second AZD1222 dose. The receptors were gathered from an adult who received the AZD1222 COVID-19 vaccine.

The chain combines TRBV7-9 with TRBJ1-2; D is ambiguous. Looked up from germline, CDR1 is SEHNR and CDR2 is FQNEAQ (reference sequence). The V end lost 5 bases, the J end lost 8 bases, and 15 bases lay between the germline ends. The CDR3 extends over 13 amino acids. Here the CDR3 DNA reads TGTGCCAGCAGCCTGGCCTCTGGTGAGGGCTACACCTTC. Protein: CASSLASGEGYTF.

J is TRBJ2-2 and V is TRBV3-1 (or the pseudogene TRBV3-2), with 14 nucleotides matching TRBD2. J was trimmed by 4 bases and V by 7 bases; bases with no gene match: 5. CDR3 length: 16 residues. Germline V gene lookup returns CDR1 LGHDT and CDR2 YNNKEL (reference sequence). DNA of the CDR3: TGTGCCAGCACAGAGACTAGCGGGGGGGCCACCGGGGAGCTGTTTTTT. Translating gives CASTETSGGATGELFF.

The rearrangement links TRBV19 to TRBJ1-2; a possible D gene is TRBD1 (6 bases). The germline V gene has CDR1 LNHDA and CDR2 SQIVND (reference sequence). V gave up 3 bases and J gave up 5 bases, with 13 bases separating them. CDR3 length: 14 residues. The DNA for the CDR3 is TGTGCCAGTAGTATTGGGCAGGGGACGTATGGCTACACCTTC. It is translated as CASSIGQGTYGYTF.

This chain links TRBV14 with TRBJ1-2, with unresolved D. CDR1 and CDR2 from the germline V gene are SGHDN and FVKESK. The V and J ends lost 0 bases and 2 bases respectively, with 7 bases between them. The CDR3 length is 14 residues. The CDR3 protein is CASSQESVNYGYTF. Here the CDR3 DNA reads TGTGCCAGCAGCCAAGAGTCGGTGAACTATGGCTACACCTTC.

This chain links TRBV9 with TRBJ2-1; TRBD2 agrees at 11 bases. After removal of 1 base from V and 9 bases from J, the junction contained 6 bases not matched to a gene. Germline V gene lookup returns CDR1 SGDLS and CDR2 YYNGEE. The CDR3 spans 15 residues. The CDR3 reads CASSVTSGGVGEQFF. The CDR3 bases are TGTGCCAGCAGCGTAACTAGCGGGGGTGTAGGTGAGCAGTTCTTC.

V is TRBV3-1 (or the pseudogene TRBV3-2) and J is TRBJ2-3, with TRBD1 identical over 7 bases. Germline V gene data show CDR1 as LGHDT and CDR2 as YNNKEL (reference sequence). This CDR3 is built from 15 residues. V shed 5 bases and J 1 base; nucleotides not matched to a gene: 6. CDR3 amino acids: CASSLRGQGTDTQYF. DNA of the CDR3: TGTGCCAGCAGCTTACGAGGACAGGGCACAGATACGCAGTATTTT.

V is TRBV18 and J is TRBJ2-5, with D possibly being TRBD1 (6 bases). The CDR3 is 14 residues long. Germline V CDR1 and CDR2: KGHSH, LQKENI. Trimming took off 3 bases at V and 0 bases at J, with 8 bases between the two ends. Here the CDR3 DNA reads TGTGCCAGCTCACCTCGGGACAACCAAGAGACCCAGTACTTC. Protein sequence: CASSPRDNQETQYF.

This clone occurred once. One end of the junction does not line up with germline, which may come from a read error. The genes are TRBV7-9 and TRBJ1-1; D uncertain. The CDR3 is 11 residues long. Germline CDR1 reads SEHNR; CDR2 reads FQNEAQ (reference sequence). The DNA for the CDR3 is TGTGCCAGCAGCTTTTCGCGCCCAGACCTCTTT. This codes for CASSFSRPDLF.

The J gene is TRBJ2-1, the V gene TRBV4-1; D unresolved. V was trimmed by 3 bases and J by 7 bases, leaving 16 bases between them. Per germline, CDR1 MGHRA and CDR2 YSYEKL. The CDR3 runs 15 residues. CDR3 region: CASSQLTPLGNEQFF. CDR3 sequence (DNA): TGCGCCAGCAGCCAGTTGACTCCTCTTGGGAATGAGCAGTTCTTC.

This chain uses TRBV9 with TRBJ2-7; a weak D match, TRBD1 (7 bases). Germline-derived CDR1 and CDR2 are SGDLS and YYNGEE. The V gene lost 4 bases and the J gene lost 5 bases, with 16 bases spanning the gap. The CDR3 covers 14 residues. In DNA form, the CDR3 reads TGTGCCAGCAGCCCTAGCGACAGGGACGACGAGCAGTACTTC. The encoded protein is CASSPSDRDDEQYF. Full variable domain (missing parts from reference TRBV9 and TRBJ2-7): DSGVTQTPKHLITATGQRVTLRCSPRSGDLSVYWYQQSLDQGLQFLIQYYNGEERAKGNILERFSAQQFPDLHSELNLSSLELGDSALYFCASSPSDRDDEQYFGPGTRLTVT.

The V and J genes are TRBV15 and TRBJ1-4; 7 bases align to TRBD1. The CDR3 extends over 15 amino acids. Germline V gene lookup returns CDR1 LNHNV and CDR2 YYDKDF (reference sequence). The V segment lost 5 bases and the J segment 5 bases; nucleotides outside the gene matches: 8. Written as DNA, the CDR3 is TGTGCCACCAGCTCCCAGACAGGGCAAAATGAAAAACTGTTTTTT. Translation: CATSSQTGQNEKLFF.

V gene TRBV7-9 combines with J gene TRBJ2-1; possibly TRBD2 for D (6 bases). Germline CDR1 and CDR2: SEHNR and FQNEAQ (reference sequence). V was trimmed by 1 base and J by 6 bases, leaving 19 bases between them. The CDR3 covers 17 residues. The CDR3 coding sequence is TGTGCCAGCAGCTTAGGGATGCGCGGAGGGGCCCCCAATGAGCAGTTCTTC. The encoded protein is CASSLGMRGGAPNEQFF. Full variable domain (missing parts from reference TRBV7-9 and TRBJ2-1): DTGVSQNPRHKITKRGQNVTFRCDPISEHNRLYWYRQTLGQGPEFLTYFQNEAQLEKSRLLSDRFSAERPKGSFSTLEIQRTEQGDSAMYLCASSLGMRGGAPNEQFFGPGTRLTVL.

A single count supports this clone. V usage is TRBV5-4 and J usage is TRBJ2-7; D remains unclear. Germline CDR1 is SGHNT and CDR2 is YYREEE (reference sequence). The CDR3 loop spans 13 amino acids. V was trimmed by 3 bases and J by 2 bases, leaving 9 bases between them. CDR3 sequence (DNA): TGTGCCAGCAGCTCCCCGGGCGCCTACGAGCAGTACTTC. Translated, it gives CASSSPGAYEQYF.

The chain is built from TRBV5-1 and TRBJ1-3; D is undetermined. The CDR3 loop spans 15 amino acids. V was cut by 2 bases and J by 0 bases, with 9 bases left in between. Germline V lookup: CDR1 SGHRS, CDR2 YFSETQ. In nucleotides, the CDR3 is TGCGCCAGCAGCTTAAATGACAACTCTGGAAACACCATATATTTT. This translates into CASSLNDNSGNTIYF.

CDR3 loop: CASRPRTSKKNEQYF. The CDR3 DNA is TGTGCAAGTCGCCCCCGGACTAGCAAAAAAAACGAGCAGTACTTC. The rearrangement uses TRBV12-2 and TRBJ2-7; the table's TRBD2 call for D was not verified on the DNA. TRBV12-2 is a pseudogene. There are 15 residues in the CDR3.

This chain uses TRBV19 with TRBJ2-1; 7 bases align to TRBD1. Germline CDR1 reads LNHDA; CDR2 reads SQIVND (reference sequence). The ends lost 4 bases at V and 5 bases at J; junction bases unmatched: 8. The CDR3 runs to 15 residues. The CDR3 spells CASSRRQGTNNEQFF. CDR3 DNA sequence: TGTGCCAGTAGTAGGAGACAGGGTACCAACAATGAGCAGTTCTTC.

This chain uses TRBV2 with TRBJ2-2; TRBD2 matches 10 bases. V trimming: 6 bases; J trimming: 5 bases; junction bases outside the gene matches: 18. CDR1 is SNHLY and CDR2 is FYNNEI in the germline V gene. CDR3 length: 19 residues. CDR3 sequence reads: CASRSSRLAGGARTGELFF. The DNA of the CDR3 is TGTGCCAGCAGGAGTAGTCGACTAGCGGGTGGGGCGAGGACCGGGGAGCTGTTTTTT.

The chain combines TRBV7-2 with TRBJ1-3; 10 nucleotides align to TRBD1. CDR3 length: 14 amino acids. Trimming removed 8 bases from V and 7 bases from J; junction bases left unmatched: 8. CDR1 is SGHTA, CDR2 FQGNSA, per germline. As DNA, the CDR3 is TGTGCCAGCGGGCGCGGGACAGGGGCCAACACCATATATTTT. Translating it yields CASGRGTGANTIYF.

The genes are TRBV13 and TRBJ1-2; the match to TRBD1 covers 8 bases. Per germline, CDR1 PRHDT and CDR2 FYEKMQ (reference sequence). The CDR3 has 18 amino acids. V trimming: 2 bases; J trimming: 4 bases; junction bases outside the gene matches: 15. CDR3 nucleotides: TGTGCCAGCAGCTTATGGGAGGACAGGGAATGGGCTAGCTATGGCTACACCTTC. Translation gives CASSLWEDREWASYGYTF.